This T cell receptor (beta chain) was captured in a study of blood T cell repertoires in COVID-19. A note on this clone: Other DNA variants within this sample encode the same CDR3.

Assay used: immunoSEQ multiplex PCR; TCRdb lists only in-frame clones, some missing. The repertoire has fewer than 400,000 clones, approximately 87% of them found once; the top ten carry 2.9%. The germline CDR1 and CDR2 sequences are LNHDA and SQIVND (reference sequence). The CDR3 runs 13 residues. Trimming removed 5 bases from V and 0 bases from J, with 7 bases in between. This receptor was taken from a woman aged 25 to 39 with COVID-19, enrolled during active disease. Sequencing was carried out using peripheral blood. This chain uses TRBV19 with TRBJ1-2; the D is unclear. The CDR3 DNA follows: TGTGCCAGTAGTCTATCCACTAACTATGGCTACACCTTC. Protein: CASSLSTNYGYTF.